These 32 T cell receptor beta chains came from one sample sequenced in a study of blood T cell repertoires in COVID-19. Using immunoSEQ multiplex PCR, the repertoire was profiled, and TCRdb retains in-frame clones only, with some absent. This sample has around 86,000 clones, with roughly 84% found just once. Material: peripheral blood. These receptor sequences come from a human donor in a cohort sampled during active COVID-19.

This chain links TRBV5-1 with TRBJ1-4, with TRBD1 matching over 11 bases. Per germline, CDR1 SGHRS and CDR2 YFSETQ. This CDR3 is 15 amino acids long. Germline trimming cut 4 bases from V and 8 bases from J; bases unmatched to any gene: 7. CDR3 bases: TGCGCCAGCAGCCAAAGGACAGGGGGCAGGGAAAAACTGTTTTTT. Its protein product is CASSQRTGGREKLFF. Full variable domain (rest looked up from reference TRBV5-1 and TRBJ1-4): KAGVTQTPRYLIKTRGQQVTLSCSPISGHRSVSWYQQTPGQGLQFLFEYFSETQRNKGNFPGRFSGRQFSNSRSEMNVSTLELGDSALYLCASSQRTGGREKLFFGSGTQLSVL.

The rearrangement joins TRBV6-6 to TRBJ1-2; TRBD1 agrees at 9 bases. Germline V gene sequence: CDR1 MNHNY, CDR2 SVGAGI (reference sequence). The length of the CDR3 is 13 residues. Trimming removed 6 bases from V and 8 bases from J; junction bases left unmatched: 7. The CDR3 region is CASSDRGDEGYTF. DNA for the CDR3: TGTGCCAGCAGCGACAGGGGGGACGAGGGCTACACCTTC.

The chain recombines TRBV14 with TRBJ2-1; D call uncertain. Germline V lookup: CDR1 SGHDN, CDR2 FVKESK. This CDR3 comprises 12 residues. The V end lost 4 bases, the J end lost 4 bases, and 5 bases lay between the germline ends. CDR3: CASSRYYNEQFF. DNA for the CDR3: TGTGCCAGCAGCCGCTATTACAATGAGCAGTTCTTC.

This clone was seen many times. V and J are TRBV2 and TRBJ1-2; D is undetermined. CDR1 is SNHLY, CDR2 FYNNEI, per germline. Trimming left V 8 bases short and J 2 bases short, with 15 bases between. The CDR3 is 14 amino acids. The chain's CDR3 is CASGGWEYNYGYTF. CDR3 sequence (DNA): TGTGCCAGCGGAGGGTGGGAATACAACTATGGCTACACCTTC.

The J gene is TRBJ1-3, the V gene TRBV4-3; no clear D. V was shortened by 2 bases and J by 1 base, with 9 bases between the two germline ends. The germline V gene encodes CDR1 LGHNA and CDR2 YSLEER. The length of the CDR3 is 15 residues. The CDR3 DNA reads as TGCGCCAGCAGCCAAATGGAGGATTCTGGAAACACCATATATTTT. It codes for CASSQMEDSGNTIYF.

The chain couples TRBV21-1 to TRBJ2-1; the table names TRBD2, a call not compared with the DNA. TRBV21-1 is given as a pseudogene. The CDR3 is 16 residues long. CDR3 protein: CASSEGASGRRYEQFF. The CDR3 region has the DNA TGTGCCAGCAGCGAGGGGGCAAGCGGGAGGCGGTATGAGCAGTTCTTC.

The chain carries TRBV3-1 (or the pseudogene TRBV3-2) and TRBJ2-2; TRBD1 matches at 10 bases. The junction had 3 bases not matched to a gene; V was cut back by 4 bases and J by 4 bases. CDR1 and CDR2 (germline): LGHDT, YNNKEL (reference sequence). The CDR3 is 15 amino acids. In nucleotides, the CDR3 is TGTGCCAGCAGCCGGCGGGACAGGGGCACCGGGGAGCTGTTTTTT. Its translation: CASSRRDRGTGELFF.

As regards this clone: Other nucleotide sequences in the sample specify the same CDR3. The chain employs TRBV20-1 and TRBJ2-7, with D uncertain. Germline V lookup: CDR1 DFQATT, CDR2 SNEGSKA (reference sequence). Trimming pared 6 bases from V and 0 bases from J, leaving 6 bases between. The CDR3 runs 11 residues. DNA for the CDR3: TGCAGTGCCCTGAGCTCCTACGAGCAGTACTTC. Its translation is CSALSSYEQYF.

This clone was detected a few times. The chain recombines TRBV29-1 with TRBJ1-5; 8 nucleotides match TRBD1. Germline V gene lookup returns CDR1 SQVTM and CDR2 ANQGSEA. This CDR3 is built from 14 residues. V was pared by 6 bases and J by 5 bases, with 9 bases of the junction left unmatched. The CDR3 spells CSVRNRGKDQPQHF. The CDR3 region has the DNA TGCAGCGTCAGAAACAGGGGGAAAGATCAGCCCCAGCATTTT.

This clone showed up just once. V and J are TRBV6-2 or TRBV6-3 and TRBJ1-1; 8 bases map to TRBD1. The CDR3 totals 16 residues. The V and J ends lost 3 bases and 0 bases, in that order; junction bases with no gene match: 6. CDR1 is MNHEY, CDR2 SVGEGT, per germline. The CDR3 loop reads CASSYYRGSMNTEAFF. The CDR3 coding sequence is TGTGCCAGCAGTTATTACAGGGGGAGCATGAACACTGAAGCTTTCTTT.

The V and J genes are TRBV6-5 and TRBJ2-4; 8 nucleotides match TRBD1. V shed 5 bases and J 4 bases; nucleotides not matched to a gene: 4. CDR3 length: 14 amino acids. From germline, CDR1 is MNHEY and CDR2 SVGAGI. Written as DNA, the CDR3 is TGTGCCAGCAGTCGGGGACAGGTGAAAAACATTCAGTACTTC. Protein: CASSRGQVKNIQYF.

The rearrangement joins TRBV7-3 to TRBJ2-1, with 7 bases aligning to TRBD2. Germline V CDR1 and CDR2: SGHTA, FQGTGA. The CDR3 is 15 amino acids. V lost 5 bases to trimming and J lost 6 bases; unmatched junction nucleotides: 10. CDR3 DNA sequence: TGTGCCAGCAGCCGAAGTCCTGGCGGGGGCAATGAGCAGTTCTTC. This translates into CASSRSPGGGNEQFF. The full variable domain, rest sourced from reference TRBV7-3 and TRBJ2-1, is GAGVSQTPSNKVTEKGKYVELRCDPISGHTALYWYRQSLGQGPEFLIYFQGTGAADDSGLPNDRFFAVRPEGSVSTLKIQRTERGDSAVYLCASSRSPGGGNEQFFGPGTRLTVL.

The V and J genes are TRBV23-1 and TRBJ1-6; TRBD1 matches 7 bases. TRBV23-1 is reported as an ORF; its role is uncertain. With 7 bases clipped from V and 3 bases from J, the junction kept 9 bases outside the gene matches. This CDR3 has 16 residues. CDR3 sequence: CASTHGRGNYNSPLHF. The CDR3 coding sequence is TGCGCCAGCACCCACGGCAGGGGGAACTATAATTCACCCCTCCACTTT.

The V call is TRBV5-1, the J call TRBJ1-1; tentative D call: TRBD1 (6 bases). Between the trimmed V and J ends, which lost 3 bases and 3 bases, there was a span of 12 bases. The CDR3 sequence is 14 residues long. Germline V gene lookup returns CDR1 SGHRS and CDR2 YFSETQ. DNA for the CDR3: TGCGCCAGCAGCTCCCTCGACAGGTACACTGAAGCTTTCTTT. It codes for CASSSLDRYTEAFF.

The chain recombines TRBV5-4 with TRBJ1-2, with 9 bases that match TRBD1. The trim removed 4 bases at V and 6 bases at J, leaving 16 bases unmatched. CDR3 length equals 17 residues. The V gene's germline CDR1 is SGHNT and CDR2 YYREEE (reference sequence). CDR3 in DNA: TGTGCCAGCAGCGTATCACCGGGACAGGGTAAGTTCAATGGCTACACCTTC. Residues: CASSVSPGQGKFNGYTF.

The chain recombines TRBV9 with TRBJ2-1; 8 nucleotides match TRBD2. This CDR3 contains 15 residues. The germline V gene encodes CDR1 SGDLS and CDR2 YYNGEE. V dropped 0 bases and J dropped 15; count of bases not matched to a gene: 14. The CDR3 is CASSVGLAIPPAAFF. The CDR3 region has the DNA TGTGCCAGCAGCGTAGGACTAGCGATCCCACCCGCAGCGTTCTTC.

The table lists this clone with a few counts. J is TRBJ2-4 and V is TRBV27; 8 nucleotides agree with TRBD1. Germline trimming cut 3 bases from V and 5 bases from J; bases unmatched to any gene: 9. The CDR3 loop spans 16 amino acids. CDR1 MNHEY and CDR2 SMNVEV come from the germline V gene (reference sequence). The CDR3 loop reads CASSFLQGAPQNIQYF. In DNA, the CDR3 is TGTGCCAGCAGTTTTCTCCAGGGGGCGCCTCAAAACATTCAGTACTTC.

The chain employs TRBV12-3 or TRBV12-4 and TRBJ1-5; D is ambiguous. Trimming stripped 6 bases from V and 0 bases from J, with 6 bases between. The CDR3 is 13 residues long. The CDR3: CASSPFSNQPQHF. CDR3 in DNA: TGTGCCAGCAGCCCGTTTAGCAATCAGCCCCAGCATTTT.

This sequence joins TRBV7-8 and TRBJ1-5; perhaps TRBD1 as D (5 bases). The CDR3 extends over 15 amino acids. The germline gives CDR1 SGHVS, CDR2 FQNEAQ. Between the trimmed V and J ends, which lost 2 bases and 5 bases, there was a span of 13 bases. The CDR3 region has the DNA TGTGCCAGCAGCTTACAAGGGGTTTCCTATCAGCCCCAGCATTTT. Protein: CASSLQGVSYQPQHF.

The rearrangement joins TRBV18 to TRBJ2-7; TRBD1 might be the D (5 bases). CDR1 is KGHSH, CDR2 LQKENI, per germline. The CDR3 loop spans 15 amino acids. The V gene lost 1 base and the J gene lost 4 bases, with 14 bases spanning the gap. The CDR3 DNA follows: TGTGCCAGCTCACCACGTCTGCCAGGGTCGTACGAGCAGTACTTC. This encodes CASSPRLPGSYEQYF.

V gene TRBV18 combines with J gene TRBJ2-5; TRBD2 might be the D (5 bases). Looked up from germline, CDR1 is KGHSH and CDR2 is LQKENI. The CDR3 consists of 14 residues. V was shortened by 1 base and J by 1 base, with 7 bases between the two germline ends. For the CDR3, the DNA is TGTGCCAGCTCACCACAGCGGACCCAAGAGACCCAGTACTTC. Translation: CASSPQRTQETQYF.

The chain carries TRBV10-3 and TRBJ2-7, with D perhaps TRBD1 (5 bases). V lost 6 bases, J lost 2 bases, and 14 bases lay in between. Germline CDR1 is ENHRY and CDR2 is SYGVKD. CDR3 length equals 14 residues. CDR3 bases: TGTGCCATCAGAGGGGATCCCCTCACCTACGAGCAGTACTTC. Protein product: CAIRGDPLTYEQYF.

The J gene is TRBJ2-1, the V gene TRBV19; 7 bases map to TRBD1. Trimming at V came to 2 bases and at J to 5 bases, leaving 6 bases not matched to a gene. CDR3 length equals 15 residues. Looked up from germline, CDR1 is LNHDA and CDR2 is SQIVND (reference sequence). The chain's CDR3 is CASSISRTGHNEQFF. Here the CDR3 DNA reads TGTGCCAGTAGTATAAGCCGGACAGGTCACAATGAGCAGTTCTTC.

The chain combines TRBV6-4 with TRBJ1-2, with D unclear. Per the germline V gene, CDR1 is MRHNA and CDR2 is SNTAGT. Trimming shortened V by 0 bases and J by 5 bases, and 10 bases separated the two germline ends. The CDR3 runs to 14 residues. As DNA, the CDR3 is TGTGCCAGCAGTGACTCGATATTCGGGTATGGCTACACCTTC. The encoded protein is CASSDSIFGYGYTF.

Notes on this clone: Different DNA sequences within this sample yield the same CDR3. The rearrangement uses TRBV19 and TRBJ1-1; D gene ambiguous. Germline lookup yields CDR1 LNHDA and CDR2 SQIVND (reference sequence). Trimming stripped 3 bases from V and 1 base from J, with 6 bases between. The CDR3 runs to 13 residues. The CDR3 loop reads CASSISGNTEAFF. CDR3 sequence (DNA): TGTGCCAGTAGTATCAGCGGGAACACTGAAGCTTTCTTT. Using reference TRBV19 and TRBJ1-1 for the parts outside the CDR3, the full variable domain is DGGITQSPKYLFRKEGQNVTLSCEQNLNHDAMYWYRQDPGQGLRLIYYSQIVNDFQKGDIAEGYSVSREKKESFPLTVTSAQKNPTAFYLCASSISGNTEAFFGQGTRLTVV.

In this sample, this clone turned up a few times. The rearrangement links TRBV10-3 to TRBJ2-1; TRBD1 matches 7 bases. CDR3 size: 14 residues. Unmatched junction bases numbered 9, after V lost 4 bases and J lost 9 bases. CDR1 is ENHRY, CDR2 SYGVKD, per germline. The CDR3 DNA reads TGTGCCATCAGTGCCGGGACAGCCACGGTTGAGCAGTTCTTC. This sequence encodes CAISAGTATVEQFF.

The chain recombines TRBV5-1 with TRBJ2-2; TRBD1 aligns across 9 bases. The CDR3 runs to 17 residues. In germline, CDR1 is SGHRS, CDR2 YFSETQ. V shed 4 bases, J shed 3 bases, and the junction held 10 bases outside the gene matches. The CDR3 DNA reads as TGCGCCAGCAGCCCGATTGGGACAGGGAGGGACACCGGGGAGCTGTTTTTT. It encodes CASSPIGTGRDTGELFF.

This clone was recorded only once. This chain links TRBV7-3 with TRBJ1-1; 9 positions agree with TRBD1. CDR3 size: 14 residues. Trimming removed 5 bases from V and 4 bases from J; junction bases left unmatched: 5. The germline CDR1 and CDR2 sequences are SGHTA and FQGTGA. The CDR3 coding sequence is TGTGCCAGCAGCGTCACAGGGGGCGGCACTGAAGCTTTCTTT. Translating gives CASSVTGGGTEAFF.

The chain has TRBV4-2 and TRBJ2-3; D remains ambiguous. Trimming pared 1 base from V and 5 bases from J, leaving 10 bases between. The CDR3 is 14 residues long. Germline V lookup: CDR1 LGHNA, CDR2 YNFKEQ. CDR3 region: CASSQAGLQDTQYF. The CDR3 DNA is TGTGCCAGCAGCCAAGCTGGCCTTCAAGATACGCAGTATTTT.

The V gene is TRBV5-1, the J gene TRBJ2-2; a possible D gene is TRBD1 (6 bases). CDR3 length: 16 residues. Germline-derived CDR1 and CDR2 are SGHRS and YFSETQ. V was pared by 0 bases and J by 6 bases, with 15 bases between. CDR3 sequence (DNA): TGCGCCAGCAGCTTGGCCCAGGGGCGTTTTCCCGGGGAGCTGTTTTTT. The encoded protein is CASSLAQGRFPGELFF.

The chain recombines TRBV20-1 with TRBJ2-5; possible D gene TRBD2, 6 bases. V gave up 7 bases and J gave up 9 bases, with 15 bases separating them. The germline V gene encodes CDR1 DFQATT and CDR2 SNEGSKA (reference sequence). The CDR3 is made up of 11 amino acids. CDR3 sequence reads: CSGGGVHPQYF. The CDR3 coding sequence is TGCAGTGGGGGCGGGGTTCACCCCCAGTACTTC.

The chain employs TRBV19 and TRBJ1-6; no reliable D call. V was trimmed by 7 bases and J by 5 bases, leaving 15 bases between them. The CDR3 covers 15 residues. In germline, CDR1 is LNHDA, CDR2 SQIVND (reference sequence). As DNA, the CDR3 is TGTGCCAGTACCACGGGGAGTAGAAATAATTCACCCCTCCACTTT. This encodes CASTTGSRNNSPLHF.